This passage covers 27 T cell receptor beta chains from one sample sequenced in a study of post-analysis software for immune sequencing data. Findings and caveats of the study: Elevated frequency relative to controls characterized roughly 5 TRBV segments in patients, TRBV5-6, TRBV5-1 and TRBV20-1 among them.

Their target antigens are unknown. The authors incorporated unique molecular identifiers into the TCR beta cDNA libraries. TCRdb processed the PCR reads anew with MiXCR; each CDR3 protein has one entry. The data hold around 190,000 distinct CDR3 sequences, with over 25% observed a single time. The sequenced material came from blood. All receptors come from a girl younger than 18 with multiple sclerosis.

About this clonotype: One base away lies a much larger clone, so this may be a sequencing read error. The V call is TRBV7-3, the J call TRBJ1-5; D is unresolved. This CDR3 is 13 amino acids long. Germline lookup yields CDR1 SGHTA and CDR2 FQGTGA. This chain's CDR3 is CTSSLHSGTPQHF. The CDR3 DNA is TGTACCAGCAGCTTACACAGTGGAACGCCCCAGCATTTT.

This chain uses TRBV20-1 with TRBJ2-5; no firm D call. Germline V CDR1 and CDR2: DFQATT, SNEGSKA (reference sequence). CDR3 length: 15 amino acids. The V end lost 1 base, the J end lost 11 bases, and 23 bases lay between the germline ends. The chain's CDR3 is CSARALGWKYNEQYF. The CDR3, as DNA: TGCAGTGCTAGAGCCCTTGGGTGGAAATACAATGAGCAGTACTTC.

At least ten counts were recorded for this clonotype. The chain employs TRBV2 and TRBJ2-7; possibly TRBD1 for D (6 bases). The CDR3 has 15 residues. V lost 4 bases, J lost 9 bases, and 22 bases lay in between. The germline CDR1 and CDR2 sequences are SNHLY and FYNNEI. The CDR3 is CASSVQGGLYVVQYF. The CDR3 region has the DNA TGTGCCAGCAGTGTACAAGGGGGATTATACGTTGTGCAGTACTTC.

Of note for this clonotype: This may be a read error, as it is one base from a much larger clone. CDR3 protein: CASSLLQGAYEQYF. The CDR3 nucleotides are TGCGCCAGCAGCTTATTGCAGGGGGCCTACGAGCAGTACTTC. The chain has TRBV5-1 and TRBJ2-7, with 7 positions matching TRBD1. CDR1 SGHRS and CDR2 YFSETQ come from the germline V gene. The V gene end was trimmed by 2 bases and the J gene end by 2 bases; junction bases not matched to a gene: 4. The CDR3 is 14 residues long. The full variable domain, in which reference TRBV5-1 and TRBJ2-7 provide the parts outside the CDR3, is KAGVTQTPRYLIKTRGQQVTLSCSPISGHRSVSWYQQTPGQGLQFLFEYFSETQRNKGNFPGRFSGRQFSNSRSEMNVSTLELGDSALYLCASSLLQGAYEQYFGPGTRLTVT.

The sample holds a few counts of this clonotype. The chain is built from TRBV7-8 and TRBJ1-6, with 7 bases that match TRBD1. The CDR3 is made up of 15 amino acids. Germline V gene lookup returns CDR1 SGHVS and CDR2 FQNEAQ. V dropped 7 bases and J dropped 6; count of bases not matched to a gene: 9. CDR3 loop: CASNPLGTANSPLHF. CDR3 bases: TGTGCCAGCAACCCACTCGGGACAGCTAATTCACCCCTCCACTTT.

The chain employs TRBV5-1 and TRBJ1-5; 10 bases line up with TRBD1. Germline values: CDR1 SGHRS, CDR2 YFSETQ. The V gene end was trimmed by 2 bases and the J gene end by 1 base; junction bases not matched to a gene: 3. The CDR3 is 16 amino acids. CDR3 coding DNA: TGCGCCAGCAGCTTAGGACAGGGGGTGAGCAATCAGCCCCAGCATTTT. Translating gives CASSLGQGVSNQPQHF.

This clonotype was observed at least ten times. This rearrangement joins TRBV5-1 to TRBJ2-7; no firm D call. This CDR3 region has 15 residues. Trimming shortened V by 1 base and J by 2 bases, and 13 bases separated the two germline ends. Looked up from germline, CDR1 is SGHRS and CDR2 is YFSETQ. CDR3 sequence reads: CASSLWTGTPYEQYF. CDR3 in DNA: TGCGCCAGCAGCTTGTGGACCGGAACACCCTACGAGCAGTACTTC.

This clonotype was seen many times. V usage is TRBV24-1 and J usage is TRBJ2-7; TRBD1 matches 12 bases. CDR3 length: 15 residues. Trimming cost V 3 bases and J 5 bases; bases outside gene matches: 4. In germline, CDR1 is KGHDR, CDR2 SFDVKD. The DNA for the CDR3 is TGTGCCACCAGTGATCCCGGGACAGGGGGCGACGAGCAGTACTTC. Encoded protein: CATSDPGTGGDEQYF.

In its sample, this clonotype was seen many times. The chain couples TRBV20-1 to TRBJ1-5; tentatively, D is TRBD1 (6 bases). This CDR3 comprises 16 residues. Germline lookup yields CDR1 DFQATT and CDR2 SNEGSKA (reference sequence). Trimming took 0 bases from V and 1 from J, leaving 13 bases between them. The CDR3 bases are TGCAGTGCTAGAGATCGGACAGACACCAGCAATCAGCCCCAGCATTTT. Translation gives CSARDRTDTSNQPQHF.

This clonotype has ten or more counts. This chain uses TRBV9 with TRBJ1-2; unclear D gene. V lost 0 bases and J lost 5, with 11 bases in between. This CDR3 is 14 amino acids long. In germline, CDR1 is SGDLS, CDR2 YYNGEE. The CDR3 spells CASSVENPPYGYTF. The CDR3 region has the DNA TGTGCCAGCAGCGTAGAAAACCCCCCATATGGCTACACCTTC.

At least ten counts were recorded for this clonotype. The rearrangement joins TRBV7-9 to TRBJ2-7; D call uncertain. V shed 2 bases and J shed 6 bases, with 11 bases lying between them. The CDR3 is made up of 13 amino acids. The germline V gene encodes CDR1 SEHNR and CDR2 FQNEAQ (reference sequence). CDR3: CASSLTETSEQYF. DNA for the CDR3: TGTGCCAGCAGCTTAACCGAGACCTCCGAGCAGTACTTC. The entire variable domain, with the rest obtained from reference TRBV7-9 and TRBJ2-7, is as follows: DTGVSQNPRHKITKRGQNVTFRCDPISEHNRLYWYRQTLGQGPEFLTYFQNEAQLEKSRLLSDRFSAERPKGSFSTLEIQRTEQGDSAMYLCASSLTETSEQYFGPGTRLTVT.

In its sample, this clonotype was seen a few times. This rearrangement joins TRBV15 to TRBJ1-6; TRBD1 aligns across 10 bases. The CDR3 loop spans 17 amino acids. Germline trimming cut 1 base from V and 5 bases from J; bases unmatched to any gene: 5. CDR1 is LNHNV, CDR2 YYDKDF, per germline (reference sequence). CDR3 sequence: CATSRGSGQGHNSPLHF. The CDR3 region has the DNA TGTGCCACCAGCAGAGGATCGGGACAGGGGCATAATTCACCCCTCCACTTT. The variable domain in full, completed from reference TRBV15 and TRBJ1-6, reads DAMVIQNPRYQVTQFGKPVTLSCSQTLNHNVMYWYQQKSSQAPKLLFHYYDKDFNNEADTPDNFQSRRPNTSFCFLDIRSPGLGDTAMYLCATSRGSGQGHNSPLHFGNGTRLTVT.

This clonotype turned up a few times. This CDR3 reads CSAPTSEDTQYF. Here the CDR3 DNA reads TGCAGTGCGCCTACTAGCGAAGATACGCAGTATTTT. The chain recombines TRBV20-1 with TRBJ2-3; 7 bases fit TRBD2. Trimming took 6 bases from V and 5 from J; bases not matched to a gene: 5. This CDR3 comprises 12 residues. Germline V gives CDR1 DFQATT, CDR2 SNEGSKA (reference sequence).

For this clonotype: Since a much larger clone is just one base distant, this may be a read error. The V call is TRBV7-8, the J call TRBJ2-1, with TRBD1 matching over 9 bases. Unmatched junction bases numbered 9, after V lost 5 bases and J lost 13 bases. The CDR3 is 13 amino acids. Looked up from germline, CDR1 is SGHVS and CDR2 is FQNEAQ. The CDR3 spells CASSEGTGQTQFF. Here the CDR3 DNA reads TGTGCCAGCAGCGAAGGGACAGGGCAGACCCAGTTCTTC.

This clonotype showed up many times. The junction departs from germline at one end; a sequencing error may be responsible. The CDR3 protein is CASSPGLAGETQYF. In nucleotides, the CDR3 is TGCGCCAGCAGCCCGGGACTAGCGGGAGAGACCCAGTACTTC. The chain carries TRBV7-9 and TRBJ2-5; 12 positions agree with TRBD2. The CDR3 runs 14 residues. CDR1 is SEHNR, CDR2 FQNEAQ, per germline (reference sequence).

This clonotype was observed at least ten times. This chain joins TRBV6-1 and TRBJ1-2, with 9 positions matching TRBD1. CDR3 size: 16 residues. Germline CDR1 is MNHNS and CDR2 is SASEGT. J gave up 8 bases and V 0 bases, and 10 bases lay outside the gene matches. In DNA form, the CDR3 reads TGTGCCAGCAGTGAAGCGAGGGGACAGGGAATTCGGGGCTACACCTTC. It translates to CASSEARGQGIRGYTF.

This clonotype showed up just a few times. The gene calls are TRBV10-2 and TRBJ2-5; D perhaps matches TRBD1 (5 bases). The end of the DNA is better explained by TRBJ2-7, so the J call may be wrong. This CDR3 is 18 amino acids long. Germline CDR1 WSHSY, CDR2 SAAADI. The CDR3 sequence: CASSESTWTSRGGDEQYF. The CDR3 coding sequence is TGCGCCAGCAGTGAGTCGACTTGGACATCTCGCGGTGGAGACGAGCAGTACTTC.

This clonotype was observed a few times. The CDR3 here is CASSFGGLGFF. Written as DNA, the CDR3 is TGCGCCAGCAGCTTCGGTGGACTCGGGTTCTTC. The chain employs TRBV5-1 and TRBJ2-1, with a possible D match to TRBD2 (5 bases). Germline V lookup: CDR1 SGHRS, CDR2 YFSETQ. V lost 2 bases, J lost 15 bases, and 12 bases lay in between. This CDR3 comprises 11 residues.

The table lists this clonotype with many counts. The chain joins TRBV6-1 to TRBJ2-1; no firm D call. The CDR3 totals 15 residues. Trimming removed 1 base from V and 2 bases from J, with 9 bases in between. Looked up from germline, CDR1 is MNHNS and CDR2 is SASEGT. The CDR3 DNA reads TGTGCCAGCAGTGAAGTCCACCACACCTACAATGAGCAGTTCTTC. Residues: CASSEVHHTYNEQFF.

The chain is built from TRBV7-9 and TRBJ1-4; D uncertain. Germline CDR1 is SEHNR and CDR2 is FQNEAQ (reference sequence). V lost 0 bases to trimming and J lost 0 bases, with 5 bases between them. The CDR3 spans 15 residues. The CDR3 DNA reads TGTGCCAGCAGCTTAGCGCCAGCAACTAATGAAAAACTGTTTTTT. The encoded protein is CASSLAPATNEKLFF.

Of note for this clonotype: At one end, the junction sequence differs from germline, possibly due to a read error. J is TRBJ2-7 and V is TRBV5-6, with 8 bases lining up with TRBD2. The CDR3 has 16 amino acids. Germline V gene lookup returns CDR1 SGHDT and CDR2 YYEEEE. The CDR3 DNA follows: TGTGCCAGCAGCTACGGACTAGCCTTGAACACCGGGGAGCTGTACTTC. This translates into CASSYGLALNTGELYF.

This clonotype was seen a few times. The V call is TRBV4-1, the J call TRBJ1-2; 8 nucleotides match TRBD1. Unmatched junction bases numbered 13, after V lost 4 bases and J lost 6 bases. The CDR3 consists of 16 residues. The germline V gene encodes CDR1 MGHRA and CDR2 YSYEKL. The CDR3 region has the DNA TGCGCCAGCAGCCTCCGAGGGTCACAGGGGGTTGATGGCTACACCTTC. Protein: CASSLRGSQGVDGYTF.

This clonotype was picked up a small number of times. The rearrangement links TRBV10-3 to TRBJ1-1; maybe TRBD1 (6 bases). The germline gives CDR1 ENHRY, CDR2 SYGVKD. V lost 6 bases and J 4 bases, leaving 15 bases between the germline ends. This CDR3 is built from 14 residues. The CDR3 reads CAIRRDITSTEAFF. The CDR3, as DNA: TGTGCCATCAGGAGGGACATCACGAGCACTGAAGCTTTCTTT.

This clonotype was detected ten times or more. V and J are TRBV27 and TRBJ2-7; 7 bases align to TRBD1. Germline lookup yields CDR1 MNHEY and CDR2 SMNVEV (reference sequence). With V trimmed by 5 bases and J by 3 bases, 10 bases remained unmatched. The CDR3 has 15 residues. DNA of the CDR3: TGTGCCAGCAGTCCGCGGACAGGAAACATCTACGAGCAGTACTTC. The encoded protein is CASSPRTGNIYEQYF.

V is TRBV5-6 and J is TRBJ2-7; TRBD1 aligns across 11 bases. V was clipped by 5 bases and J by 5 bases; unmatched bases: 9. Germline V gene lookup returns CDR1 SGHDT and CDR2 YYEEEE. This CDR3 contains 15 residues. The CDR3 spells CASRAPGQGGDEQYF. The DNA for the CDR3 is TGTGCCAGCAGGGCCCCGGGACAGGGGGGGGACGAGCAGTACTTC.

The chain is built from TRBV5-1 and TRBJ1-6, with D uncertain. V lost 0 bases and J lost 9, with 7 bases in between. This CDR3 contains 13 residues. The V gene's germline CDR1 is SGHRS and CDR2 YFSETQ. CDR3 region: CASSLAGRSPLHF. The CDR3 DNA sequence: TGCGCCAGCAGCTTGGCCGGCCGTTCACCCCTCCACTTT.

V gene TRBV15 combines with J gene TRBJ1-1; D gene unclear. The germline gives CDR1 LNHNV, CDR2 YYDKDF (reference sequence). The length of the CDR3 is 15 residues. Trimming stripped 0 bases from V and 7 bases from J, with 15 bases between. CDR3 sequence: CATSRDSQVGFEAFF. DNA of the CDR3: TGTGCCACCAGCAGAGATTCCCAGGTAGGATTTGAAGCTTTCTTT.